This TCR beta chain stems from a study of cytomegalovirus exposure and HLA in healthy donors. Sequencing was performed with immunoSEQ multiplex PCR; in TCRdb, only in-frame clones are kept and a portion is missing. The profile shows some 98,000 clones, about 83% of them singletons. CDR1 is LNHDA and CDR2 is SQIVND in the germline V gene (reference sequence). The CDR3 has 12 residues. The V and J ends lost 3 bases and 9 bases respectively, with 6 bases between them. The sequencing sample was made of PBMCs. The chain recombines TRBV19 with TRBJ1-6; D may be TRBD1 (5 bases). The source is a woman younger than 45 in good health and CMV-seronegative. As DNA, the CDR3 is TGTGCCAGTAGTATCCAGGGTTCACCCCTCCACTTT. Protein product: CASSIQGSPLHF.